Shown below are 17 T cell receptor beta chains from a single sample sequenced in a study of cytomegalovirus exposure and HLA in healthy donors. The PCR used 60 Vbeta and 13 Jbeta primers. Libraries were prepared by immunoSEQ multiplex PCR; TCRdb keeps only in-frame clonotypes and omits some of them. The sample records roughly 130,000 clones, around 82% being singletons. Sample: PBMCs. The receptors stem from a boy under 18 in good health and CMV-seronegative.

The rearrangement joins TRBV6-6 to TRBJ1-4, with 11 positions matching TRBD1. V dropped 7 bases and J dropped 7; count of bases not matched to a gene: 11. This CDR3 is 16 amino acids long. CDR1 and CDR2 (germline): MNHNY, SVGAGI (reference sequence). CDR3 coding DNA: TGTGCCAGCAATAGAAGGACAGGGGGCGCTGGTGAAAAACTGTTTTTT. Translating it yields CASNRRTGGAGEKLFF.

The rearrangement links TRBV6-4 to TRBJ2-2, with 8 positions matching TRBD1. Germline V gene data show CDR1 as MRHNA and CDR2 as SNTAGT. Germline trimming cut 2 bases from V and 3 bases from J; bases unmatched to any gene: 2. CDR3 length: 15 residues. The DNA for the CDR3 is TGTGCCAGCAGTGACGAGACAGGGGACACCGGGGAGCTGTTTTTT. This codes for CASSDETGDTGELFF.

The chain uses TRBV6-5 and TRBJ1-1, with D unresolved. The CDR3 extends over 15 amino acids. Germline V gene sequence: CDR1 MNHEY, CDR2 SVGAGI. Trimming removed 2 bases from V and 1 base from J, with 11 bases in between. Written as DNA, the CDR3 is TGTGCCAGCAGTTACCTCGCAGAGGAGAACACTGAAGCTTTCTTT. It is translated as CASSYLAEENTEAFF.

The rearrangement joins TRBV19 to TRBJ1-2; no firm D call. From germline, CDR1 is LNHDA and CDR2 SQIVND (reference sequence). V shed 3 bases and J shed 7 bases, with 6 bases lying between them. This CDR3 spans 11 amino acids. DNA of the CDR3: TGTGCCAGTAGTATGGAGAGTGGCTACACCTTC. It specifies CASSMESGYTF. The variable domain in full, with the rest retrieved from reference TRBV19 and TRBJ1-2, is DGGITQSPKYLFRKEGQNVTLSCEQNLNHDAMYWYRQDPGQGLRLIYYSQIVNDFQKGDIAEGYSVSREKKESFPLTVTSAQKNPTAFYLCASSMESGYTFGSGTRLTVV.

The gene calls are TRBV5-4 and TRBJ2-6, with no clear D. There are 18 residues in the CDR3. Germline V gene data show CDR1 as SGHNT and CDR2 as YYREEE (reference sequence). V was cut by 4 bases and J by 0 bases, with 17 bases left in between. CDR3 nucleotide sequence: TGTGCCAGCAGCCTCGGTGCCCAGGTGTACTCTGGGGCCAACGTCCTGACTTTC. This sequence encodes CASSLGAQVYSGANVLTF.

A single count supports this clone. The chain is built from TRBV7-3 and TRBJ2-3; D uncertain. Germline V CDR1 and CDR2: SGHTA, FQGTGA. The CDR3 spans 15 residues. Trimming cost V 0 bases and J 6 bases, with 13 bases left between them. CDR3 sequence: CASSLTLAPQDTQYF. DNA for the CDR3: TGTGCCAGCAGCTTAACCCTTGCCCCCCAGGATACGCAGTATTTT.

This CDR3 is CASSLLTANEQFF. As DNA, the CDR3 is TGTGCCAGCAGTTTGTTAACAGCTAATGAGCAGTTCTTC. The rearrangement joins TRBV27 to TRBJ2-1; no clear D. The CDR3 totals 13 residues. Trimming shortened V by 3 bases and J by 7 bases, and 10 bases separated the two germline ends. Germline assignment: CDR1 MNHEY and CDR2 SMNVEV (reference sequence).

The genes are TRBV7-3 and TRBJ2-3; 8 positions agree with TRBD2. V lost 1 base, J lost 4 bases, and 7 bases stayed unmatched. Germline V gives CDR1 SGHTA, CDR2 FQGTGA. The CDR3 consists of 16 residues. The CDR3 DNA reads as TGTGCCAGCAGCTTAAAGGGACTAGAGGAAGCAGATACGCAGTATTTT. It is translated as CASSLKGLEEADTQYF.

CDR3 DNA sequence: TGTGCCAGCAGTACGACTAGCGGGATAGCAGATACGCAGTATTTT. Translation gives CASSTTSGIADTQYF. The chain carries TRBV2 and TRBJ2-3; 11 bases are shared with TRBD2. The CDR3 spans 15 residues. Losses at the gene ends were 5 bases for V and 4 bases for J; bases not matched to a gene: 5. Germline values: CDR1 SNHLY, CDR2 FYNNEI. The variable domain in full, with the rest retrieved from reference TRBV2 and TRBJ2-3, is EPEVTQTPSHQVTQMGQEVILRCVPISNHLYFYWYRQILGQKVEFLVSFYNNEISEKSEIFDDQFSVERPDGSNFTLKIRSTKLEDSAMYFCASSTTSGIADTQYFGPGTRLTVL.

The chain couples TRBV9 to TRBJ2-1, with a weak D call TRBD2 (6 bases). Germline assignment: CDR1 SGDLS and CDR2 YYNGEE. V was shortened by 7 bases and J by 9 bases, with 14 bases between the two germline ends. The length of the CDR3 is 12 residues. The DNA of the CDR3 is TGTGCCAGCGCCGGGAGTACTAGTGAGCAGTTCTTC. Protein product: CASAGSTSEQFF.

In regard to this clone: Its ends do not fully match the called genes, so a read error is possible. The chain combines TRBV7-3 with TRBJ1-2, with 11 bases identical to TRBD1. Germline V lookup: CDR1 SGHTA, CDR2 FQGTGA. CDR3 length: 14 amino acids. In DNA form, the CDR3 reads TGTGCCAGCAGCTTACCGGGACAGGGGGATGGCTACCCCTTC. Its translation is CASSLPGQGDGYPF. The full variable domain, rest sourced from reference TRBV7-3 and TRBJ1-2, is GAGVSQTPSNKVTEKGKYVELRCDPISGHTALYWYRQSLGQGPEFLIYFQGTGAADDSGLPNDRFFAVRPEGSVSTLKIQRTERGDSAVYLCASSLPGQGDGYPFGSGTRLTVV.

J is TRBJ2-1 and V is TRBV7-3; 7 nucleotides align to TRBD1. CDR1 and CDR2 (germline): SGHTA, FQGTGA. Trimming at V came to 2 bases and at J to 2 bases, leaving 6 bases not matched to a gene. This CDR3 region has 16 residues. CDR3 sequence (DNA): TGTGCCAGCAGCTTATTGCTCCAGGGGGCCTACAATGAGCAGTTCTTC. Translated, it gives CASSLLLQGAYNEQFF.

The J gene is TRBJ2-1, the V gene TRBV15; D gene ambiguous. Trimming removed 4 bases from V and 8 bases from J, with 12 bases in between. This CDR3 region has 13 residues. Germline V gene lookup returns CDR1 LNHNV and CDR2 YYDKDF (reference sequence). The CDR3 region is CATSTARADEQFF. The CDR3 DNA reads as TGTGCCACCAGCACGGCTAGAGCCGATGAGCAGTTCTTC.

The sample holds one count of this clone. The rearrangement links TRBV27 to TRBJ2-1; 7 bases align to TRBD1. The CDR3 runs to 15 residues. V lost 6 bases, J lost 0 bases, and 5 bases stayed unmatched. In germline, CDR1 is MNHEY, CDR2 SMNVEV (reference sequence). CDR3 residues: CASRTGLSSYNEQFF. In DNA, the CDR3 is TGTGCCAGCAGGACAGGGTTGAGCTCCTACAATGAGCAGTTCTTC.

The sample holds a few counts of this clone. The V and J genes are TRBV5-1 and TRBJ2-2, with D tentatively TRBD2 (6 bases). Trimming took off 5 bases at V and 7 bases at J, with 12 bases between the two ends. CDR1 is SGHRS, CDR2 YFSETQ, per germline. The CDR3 extends over 13 amino acids. The CDR3 sequence: CASSSGLSGELFF. The DNA for the CDR3 is TGCGCCAGCAGTAGCGGACTCAGCGGGGAGCTGTTTTTT.

The chain links TRBV29-1 to TRBJ2-5, with D possibly being TRBD2 (6 bases). Germline V lookup: CDR1 SQVTM, CDR2 ANQGSEA. V lost 5 bases and J lost 0, with 13 bases in between. The CDR3 covers 14 residues. The CDR3 nucleotides read TGCAGCGTTTCGGGACTGCCTTACCAAGAGACCCAGTACTTC. Translation: CSVSGLPYQETQYF.

The chain is built from TRBV2 and TRBJ1-5; 9 nucleotides agree with TRBD1. The CDR3 extends over 12 amino acids. J gave up 8 bases and V 10 bases, and 6 bases lay outside the gene matches. Germline-derived CDR1 and CDR2 are SNHLY and FYNNEI. CDR3 DNA: TGTGCCACTCGGACAGGGGACAAGCCCCAGCATTTT. Protein: CATRTGDKPQHF.